This TCR beta chain is from a study of T cell responses to AZD1222 COVID-19 vaccine. Study information: Investigators merged groups given second doses at roughly 4 or roughly 12 weeks. Whole-study results and caveats: Clonal diversity was possibly underestimated, and white British individuals and females predominated among donors. Only a handful of AZD1222 recipients, about six in all, had baseline seropositivity.

CDR1 and CDR2 (germline): LNHNV, YYDKDF (reference sequence). The trim removed 4 bases at V and 7 bases at J, leaving 18 bases unmatched. The CDR3 runs to 17 residues. TCRdb's copy holds only in-frame clones and misses some; the assay was immunoSEQ multiplex PCR. The table has around 180,000 clones, almost 90% seen once. For this clone: Antigen specificity is unknown.

This sample comprised peripheral blood, obtained on day 0 of AZD1222 vaccination. The chain employs TRBV15 and TRBJ2-7, with 8 bases fitting TRBD1. This TCR was sampled from an adult in good health. Here the CDR3 reads CATSIPQVGQGAREQYF. The CDR3 DNA follows: TGTGCCACCAGCATACCCCAAGTCGGGCAGGGGGCGAGGGAGCAGTACTTC.